A single sample gave rise to the 3 T cell receptor beta chains below, sequenced in a study of blood T cell repertoires in COVID-19. Using immunoSEQ multiplex PCR, the repertoire was profiled, and TCRdb retains in-frame clones only, with some absent. In the table there are 100,000 to 150,000 clones, about 70% of which are singletons. Sequencing was performed on peripheral blood. These receptors were obtained from a woman between 65 and 79 years old with acute or convalescent COVID-19.

This CDR3 reads CASSLVRGSRIPYEQYF. CDR3 bases: TGTGCCAGCAGTTTAGTCAGGGGCTCCCGAATCCCCTACGAGCAGTACTTC. The chain has TRBV27 and TRBJ2-7, with a tentative D call TRBD1 (6 bases). Germline V gene sequence: CDR1 MNHEY, CDR2 SMNVEV (reference sequence). The CDR3 consists of 17 residues. V was cut by 2 bases and J by 2 bases, with 19 bases left in between.

This sequence joins TRBV19 and TRBJ2-1, with TRBD2 identical over 10 bases. V was pared by 4 bases and J by 4 bases, with 4 bases of the junction left unmatched. Germline lookup yields CDR1 LNHDA and CDR2 SQIVND (reference sequence). The CDR3 consists of 15 residues. The CDR3 protein is CASSTLAGVYNEQFF. CDR3 DNA sequence: TGTGCCAGTAGTACGCTAGCGGGAGTATACAATGAGCAGTTCTTC.

V gene TRBV3-1 (or the pseudogene TRBV3-2) combines with J gene TRBJ1-2; D is possibly TRBD1 (5 bases). Germline CDR1 and CDR2: LGHDT and YNNKEL (reference sequence). V was pared by 4 bases and J by 4 bases, with 22 bases between. The CDR3 length is 17 residues. Here the CDR3 DNA reads TGTGCCAGCAGCCGCGGAACATCAGGATCCGGGGGCTATGGCTACACCTTC. It translates to CASSRGTSGSGGYGYTF.